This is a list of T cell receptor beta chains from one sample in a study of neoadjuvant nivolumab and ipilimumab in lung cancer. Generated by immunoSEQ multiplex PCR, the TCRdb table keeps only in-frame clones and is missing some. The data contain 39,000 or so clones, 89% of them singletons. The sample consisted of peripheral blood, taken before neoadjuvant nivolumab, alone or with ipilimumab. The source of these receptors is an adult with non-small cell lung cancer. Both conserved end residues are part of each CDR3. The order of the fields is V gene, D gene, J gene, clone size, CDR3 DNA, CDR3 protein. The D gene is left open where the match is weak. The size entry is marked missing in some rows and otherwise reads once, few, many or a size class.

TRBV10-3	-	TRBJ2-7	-	TGTGCCATCAGTGAGTCTGTGTTCCACGAGCAGTACTTC	CAISESVFHEQYF
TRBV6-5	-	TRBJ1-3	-	TGTGCCAGCAGAAGCTCTGGAAACACCATATATTTT	CASRSSGNTIYF
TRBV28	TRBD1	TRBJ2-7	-	TGTGCCAGCAGTACGTCAGGGGGACGGAACGAGCAGTACTTC	CASSTSGGRNEQYF
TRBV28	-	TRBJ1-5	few	TGTGCCAGCAGTTCCCGACAGGTACCCCAGCATTTT	CASSSRQVPQHF
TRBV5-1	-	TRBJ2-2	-	TGCGCCAGCAGCTTGGGTGCCCTAGCGCTCGCGAACACCGGGGAGCTGTTTTTT	CASSLGALALANTGELFF
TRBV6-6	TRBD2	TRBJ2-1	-	TGTGCCAGCAGTTACATGCCTCTAGCGGGAGACGAGCAGTTCTTC	CASSYMPLAGDEQFF
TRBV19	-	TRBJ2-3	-	TGTGCCAGTAGTATAGAATACACAGATACGCAGTATTTT	CASSIEYTDTQYF
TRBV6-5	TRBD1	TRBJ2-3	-	TGTGCCAGCAGTACAGGGGTGGCAGATACGCAGTATTTT	CASSTGVADTQYF
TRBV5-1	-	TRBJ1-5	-	TGCGCCAGCAGGGAAGGGGGGCAAGGAAGCAATCAGCCCCAGCATTTT	CASREGGQGSNQPQHF
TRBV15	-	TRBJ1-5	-	TGTGCCACCAGCAGAGATCAAGGGGATCAGCCCCAGCATTTT	CATSRDQGDQPQHF
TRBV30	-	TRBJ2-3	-	TGTGCCTGGAGTGTAGATGTTATCCGCACAGATACGCAGTATTTT	CAWSVDVIRTDTQYF
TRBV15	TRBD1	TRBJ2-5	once	TGTGCCACCAGCAGAGATCCAGGGGGCCAAGAGACCCAGTACTTC	CATSRDPGGQETQYF
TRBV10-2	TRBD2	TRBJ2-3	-	TGCGCCAGCAGTGACCCTAGCGGGGCAAGCACAGATACGCAGTATTTT	CASSDPSGASTDTQYF
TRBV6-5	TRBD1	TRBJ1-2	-	TGTGCCAGCAGTTACTATACCCAGGGGGGCTATGGCTACACCTTC	CASSYYTQGGYGYTF
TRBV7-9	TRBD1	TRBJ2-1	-	TGTGCCAGCAGCCCGCCAGACAGGGGGCATGAGCAGTTCTTC	CASSPPDRGHEQFF